Shown below are 10 T cell receptor beta chains from a single sample sequenced in a study of T cell repertoires in cytomegalovirus infection. TCRdb independently ran MiXCR on the reads; one entry per CDR3 protein. The table lists about 46,000 distinct CDR3 sequences, roughly 20% of them singletons, with 15% to 20% in the top ten. Their specific antigens are unknown. The sample was PBMCs, sequenced either directly or after in vitro stimulation (not recorded which). These receptors originate from a human donor in good health (CMV status not recorded). Some clones in this sample may be carry-over from other donors' samples.

The chain combines TRBV6-1 with TRBJ2-1; either TRBD1 or TRBD2 may fit D (5 bases each). The V gene lost 8 bases and the J gene lost 10 bases, with 12 bases spanning the gap. This CDR3 contains 11 residues. Germline loops: CDR1 MNHNS, CDR2 SASEGT. The CDR3, as DNA: TGTGCCAGCTTAGGGACCAGCGAGCAGTTCTTC. It translates to CASLGTSEQFF.

By proportion, this clonotype is medium-sized. The chain links TRBV5-1 to TRBJ2-7; TRBD2 matches at 7 bases. Germline V gene lookup returns CDR1 SGHRS and CDR2 YFSETQ. V was pared by 2 bases and J by 0 bases, with 5 bases of the junction left unmatched. The CDR3 spans 15 residues. The CDR3, as DNA: TGCGCCAGCAGCTTAAGCGGGATGAGCTCCTACGAGCAGTACTTC. Translated, it gives CASSLSGMSSYEQYF. The full variable domain, its missing parts supplied by reference TRBV5-1 and TRBJ2-7, is KAGVTQTPRYLIKTRGQQVTLSCSPISGHRSVSWYQQTPGQGLQFLFEYFSETQRNKGNFPGRFSGRQFSNSRSEMNVSTLELGDSALYLCASSLSGMSSYEQYFGPGTRLTVT.

The chain couples TRBV12-3 or TRBV12-4 to TRBJ1-6, with TRBD1 matching over 7 bases. The CDR3 extends over 17 amino acids. J was trimmed by 0 bases and V by 6 bases; bases with no gene match: 8. The DNA for the CDR3 is TGTGCCAGCAGCGACGGGACAGCGCGCTCCTATAATTCACCCCTCCACTTT. Translating gives CASSDGTARSYNSPLHF.

There are a few counts of this clonotype. The rearrangement links TRBV15 to TRBJ2-5, with D possibly being TRBD1 (5 bases). V gave up 0 bases and J gave up 8 bases, with 16 bases separating them. Germline CDR1 LNHNV, CDR2 YYDKDF (reference sequence). The CDR3 length is 15 residues. CDR3 in DNA: TGTGCCACCAGCAGAGATGGGGCGGCCGCCGGTACCCAGTACTTC. It is translated as CATSRDGAAAGTQYF.

This clonotype was seen a handful of times. The rearrangement joins TRBV7-2 to TRBJ2-2; TRBD1 agrees at 8 bases. The germline CDR1 and CDR2 sequences are SGHTA and FQGNSA. This CDR3 spans 15 amino acids. The trim removed 5 bases at V and 7 bases at J, leaving 9 bases unmatched. The CDR3 sequence is CASSPHRQGIGELFF. CDR3 nucleotides: TGTGCCAGCAGCCCTCACCGACAGGGGATCGGGGAGCTGTTTTTT.

A few counts support this clonotype. The DNA of the CDR3 is TGTGCCAGCAGTACCCCCGGGACAGGAGGCTCCTACGAGCAGTACTTC. Protein: CASSTPGTGGSYEQYF. The rearrangement links TRBV28 to TRBJ2-7; 8 bases map to TRBD1. The J segment lost 0 bases and the V segment lost 5 bases, leaving 9 bases of the junction unmatched. Germline V gene sequence: CDR1 MDHEN, CDR2 SYDVKM. The CDR3 extends over 16 amino acids.

This clonotype was seen only a few times. The V gene is TRBV6-5, the J gene TRBJ2-1; either TRBD1 or TRBD2 may fit D (5 bases each). CDR1 is MNHEY, CDR2 SVGAGI, per germline. Trimming took off 5 bases at V and 8 bases at J, with 25 bases between the two ends. The CDR3 contains 17 residues. The chain's CDR3 is CASSPPSGGALGDEQFF. The CDR3, as DNA: TGTGCCAGCAGTCCACCATCTGGTGGGGCCCTGGGGGATGAGCAGTTCTTC.

This clonotype was picked up a small number of times. The V gene is TRBV12-3 or TRBV12-4, the J gene TRBJ1-5; D is unresolved. The CDR3 is 12 residues long. The germline V and J ends were trimmed by 4 bases and 4 bases, with 5 bases remaining between them. CDR3 bases: TGTGCCAGCAGTTCCCATAATCAGCCCCAGCATTTT. It is translated as CASSSHNQPQHF.

This clonotype has a handful of counts. The chain links TRBV6-5 to TRBJ1-5; 11 bases are a match to TRBD1. This CDR3 spans 13 amino acids. The germline V gene has CDR1 MNHEY and CDR2 SVGAGI. With V trimmed by 5 bases and J by 7 bases, 1 base remained unmatched. CDR3 sequence (DNA): TGTGCCAGCAGTCGGGACAGGGGGCAGCCCCAGCATTTT. Amino acids: CASSRDRGQPQHF.

The table lists this clonotype with many counts. This rearrangement joins TRBV7-2 to TRBJ1-5; D is unresolved. The CDR3 extends over 14 amino acids. V lost 3 bases, J lost 2 bases, and 8 bases lay in between. From germline, CDR1 is SGHTA and CDR2 FQGNSA. CDR3 residues: CASSFIGGNQPQHF. CDR3 sequence (DNA): TGTGCCAGCAGCTTTATTGGGGGCAATCAGCCCCAGCATTTT.